The rows below give T cell receptor beta chains drawn from one sample of a study of T cell responses to AZD1222 COVID-19 vaccine. Libraries were prepared by immunoSEQ multiplex PCR; TCRdb keeps only in-frame clonotypes and omits some of them. The top ten hold over 6.5% of the sample, which has roughly 120,000 clones, 94% seen once. The sequences come from peripheral blood, collected on day 0 of AZD1222 vaccination. All receptors come from an adult in good health. Both conserved end residues are trimmed from each CDR3.

>TRBV15|TRBJ2-5
ATSSTRLTRAETQY
>TRBV27|TRBJ1-2
ASSFSGGGYGYT
>TRBV18|TRBJ1-1
ASSPIPEVGNTEAF
>TRBV7-9|TRBJ1-2
ASSLGQGGIEANYGYT
>TRBV7-6|TRBJ1-6
ASSLDSGAYNSPLH
>TRBV12-5|TRBJ2-7
ASGYTTGTQFSYEQY
>TRBV19|TRBJ2-1
ASTTKRGSYNEQF
>TRBV5-8|TRBJ1-5
ASSFTGTGNQPQH
>TRBV13|TRBJ1-3
ASGALRISGNTIY
>TRBV5-1|TRBJ2-2
ASSLSGARDTGELF
>TRBV6-1|TRBJ1-5
ASSEAWGYQPQH
>TRBV5-1|TRBJ2-2
ASSPWGLAGENTGELF
>TRBV4-1|TRBJ1-1
ASSQDPMNTEAF
>TRBV19|TRBJ2-1
ASSIGTSGSNEQF
>TRBV7-6|TRBJ2-1
ASGVYNEQF
>TRBV6-7|TRBJ2-5
ASRGGSETQY
>TRBV6-5|TRBJ2-1
ASCLTRGGEQF
>TRBV2|TRBJ2-1
ASSATSGSGHEQF
>TRBV3-1/TRBV3-2|TRBJ2-2
ASSQARGPDGELF
>TRBV18|TRBJ2-1
ASSPQGGTGFEQF
>TRBV7-9|TRBJ1-1
ASRRGEQGEAEAF
>TRBV11-2|TRBJ1-1
ASSRNGGETEAF
>TRBV2|TRBJ1-5
ASSEVLGGNQPQH
>TRBV28|TRBJ1-1
ASGRQPTEAF
>TRBV11-2|TRBJ2-3
ASSPERTGYTGADTQY
>TRBV6-1|TRBJ1-4
ASSDRGLGKTNEKLF
>TRBV7-9|TRBJ1-3
ASSLGGVHSGNTIY
>TRBV28|TRBJ1-2
ASILGGAGRYGYT
>TRBV2|TRBJ1-5
ASSASREQPQH
>TRBV5-4|TRBJ2-7
ASTLDREWAYEQY
>TRBV4-3|TRBJ2-1
ASSQESEGVGPADEQF
>TRBV9|TRBJ2-3
ASSVETGTDTQY
>TRBV9|TRBJ1-2
ASSSRLGVEGYT
>TRBV2|TRBJ2-2
ASSEYTGAGTGELF
>TRBV7-9|TRBJ2-1
ASSVTSGNNEQF